What follows are 7 T cell receptor beta chains derived from one specimen sequenced in a study of blood T cell repertoires in COVID-19. TCRdb's table, derived via immunoSEQ multiplex PCR, lists solely in-frame clones and lacks some. This table holds 95,000 to 120,000 clones, less than 85% found once. Sequencing used peripheral blood. The receptors originated from a woman aged 40 to 50 with acute or convalescent COVID-19.

This sequence joins TRBV11-2 and TRBJ2-3; TRBD2 matches 11 bases. The V and J ends lost 0 bases and 6 bases, in that order; junction bases with no gene match: 5. The germline V gene encodes CDR1 SGHAT and CDR2 FQNNGV. This CDR3 is built from 16 residues. CDR3 amino acids: CASSLDSGGAWDTQYF. The CDR3 DNA reads TGTGCCAGCAGCTTAGATAGCGGGGGGGCTTGGGATACGCAGTATTTT. Full variable domain (rest looked up from reference TRBV11-2 and TRBJ2-3): EAGVAQSPRYKIIEKRQSVAFWCNPISGHATLYWYQQILGQGPKLLIQFQNNGVVDDSQLPKDRFSAERLKGVDSTLKIQPAKLEDSAVYLCASSLDSGGAWDTQYFGPGTRLTVL.

J is TRBJ1-4 and V is TRBV29-1; weak D call: TRBD1 (5 bases). The V gene lost 4 bases and the J gene lost 8 bases, with 17 bases spanning the gap. The CDR3 consists of 14 residues. Per the germline V gene, CDR1 is SQVTM and CDR2 is ANQGSEA. CDR3 residues: CSVGVDSFTEKLFF. CDR3 bases: TGCAGCGTTGGGGTCGACAGCTTTACGGAAAAACTGTTTTTT.

This sequence joins TRBV5-6 and TRBJ2-2; TRBD2 might be the D (5 bases). Germline V gene sequence: CDR1 SGHDT, CDR2 YYEEEE. There are 16 residues in the CDR3. Trimming took off 2 bases at V and 7 bases at J, with 18 bases between the two ends. CDR3 bases: TGTGCCAGCAGCTTTTCCGGCAGGCGGGTTGACGGGGAGCTGTTTTTT. The encoded protein is CASSFSGRRVDGELFF.

The chain combines TRBV28 with TRBJ2-1, with TRBD2 matching 8 bases. This CDR3 is 16 amino acids long. The junction had 9 bases not matched to a gene; V was cut back by 5 bases and J by 3 bases. CDR1 MDHEN and CDR2 SYDVKM come from the germline V gene. CDR3 sequence: CASSPSTGGGYNEQFF. The DNA for the CDR3 is TGTGCCAGCAGTCCCTCGACCGGGGGGGGCTACAATGAGCAGTTCTTC.

The chain combines TRBV27 with TRBJ2-5; 14 nucleotides align to TRBD2. This CDR3 is 17 amino acids long. CDR1 is MNHEY and CDR2 is SMNVEV in the germline V gene (reference sequence). V lost 4 bases and J lost 4; bases outside the gene matches: 8. CDR3: CASSSQRLAGGRETQYF. The CDR3 DNA reads as TGTGCCAGCAGTTCCCAACGACTAGCGGGGGGGAGAGAGACCCAGTACTTC.

The chain has TRBV7-9 and TRBJ1-3; D unclear. CDR3 size: 15 residues. Trimming took off 5 bases at V and 2 bases at J, with 13 bases between the two ends. Germline-derived CDR1 and CDR2 are SEHNR and FQNEAQ (reference sequence). The CDR3 here is CASSHGGMAGNTIYF. The CDR3 DNA reads as TGTGCCAGCAGCCACGGCGGCATGGCTGGAAACACCATATATTTT.

The V call is TRBV6-5, the J call TRBJ1-1; TRBD1 agrees at 8 bases. V was pared by 6 bases and J by 1 base, with 4 bases of the junction left unmatched. Looked up from germline, CDR1 is MNHEY and CDR2 is SVGAGI. The CDR3 loop spans 14 amino acids. CDR3 residues: CASRPGTGNTEAFF. CDR3 DNA sequence: TGTGCCAGCAGGCCCGGGACAGGGAACACTGAAGCTTTCTTT.